Listed below are T cell receptor beta chains from one sample, sequenced in a study of T-cell memory formation after mild COVID-19. TCRdb re-analysed the 5' RACE reads in MiXCR, keeping a single row per CDR3 protein. The table lists under 350,000 distinct CDR3 sequences, around 15% of them singletons. What was sequenced was PBMCs or a T cell subset sorted from them (not recorded which). These receptors came from a man younger than 35 who had mild COVID-19 (a few samples of this study predate the infection). Cell type and time point are not known. The CDR3 runs from the conserved cysteine through the conserved F or W. A D gene is named only where the DNA matches it firmly. Part of the rows lack a size; the others show once, few, many or a class for expanded clones.

cdr3_nt cdr3_aa v_call d_call j_call clone_size
TGTGCCAGCAGTTCTCGGGGCCCCGGGACAGCTAGCCAAGAGACCCAGTACTTC CASSSRGPGTASQETQYF TRBV7-2 TRBD1 TRBJ2-5 NA
TGTGCCAGCAGCCCGCCGCCAGGGGCCGGAAACACCATATATTTT CASSPPPGAGNTIYF TRBV7-9 NA TRBJ1-3 NA
TGTGCCAGCAGCCTCCGACAGGGAGAAGAGCAGTACTTC CASSLRQGEEQYF TRBV7-3 TRBD1 TRBJ2-7 NA
TGTGCCAGCAGCACCTACGACACCGGGGAGCTGTTTTTT CASSTYDTGELFF TRBV5-4 NA TRBJ2-2 few
TGTGCCAGCAGCCTAGAGCGGGGGGCACAGTTCTTC CASSLERGAQFF TRBV11-3 TRBD2 TRBJ2-1 NA
TGTGCCAGCAGTTACTCATTCGGTAGCGCAGGTCAAGAGACCCAGTACTTC CASSYSFGSAGQETQYF TRBV6-5 NA TRBJ2-5 few
TGTGCCAGCAGCGTCGACAGGCGAAACTATGGCTACACCTTC CASSVDRRNYGYTF TRBV7-2 NA TRBJ1-2 NA
TGTGCCAGCAGCCAACTACTAGCGGGGGTTGAGACCCAGTACTTC CASSQLLAGVETQYF TRBV14 TRBD2 TRBJ2-5 NA
TGTGCCAGCCGGAGGAGTGGCACAGATACGCAGTATTTT CASRRSGTDTQYF TRBV6-2/TRBV6-3 NA TRBJ2-3 NA
TGTGCCAGCACCAGTTTGAGTAGCACTGAAGCTTTCTTT CASTSLSSTEAFF TRBV7-2 NA TRBJ1-1 NA
TGTGCCAGCAGTCCCAAGCGGGGGGGCCATGCAGATACGCAGTATTTT CASSPKRGGHADTQYF TRBV11-3 TRBD2 TRBJ2-3 few
TGTGCCAGCAGATGGGGGTTTGAAAAACTGTTTTTT CASRWGFEKLFF TRBV6-4 NA TRBJ1-4 many
TGTGCCAGCCACAACACCGGGGAGCTGTTTTTT CASHNTGELFF TRBV7-6 NA TRBJ2-2 NA
TGTGCCAGCAGTTACGGTTCGGACAGGTTCTACAATGAGCAGTTCTTC CASSYGSDRFYNEQFF TRBV6-5 TRBD1 TRBJ2-1 NA
TGTGCCAGTACCGTTCAGGGAGGGACGTGGGAGACCCAGTACTTC CASTVQGGTWETQYF TRBV19 TRBD2 TRBJ2-5 NA
TGCAGCGTTGAAGGGTCGCAGTCAAGCTCCTACGAGCAGTACTTC CSVEGSQSSSYEQYF TRBV29-1 NA TRBJ2-7 few
TGTGCCAGCACCCAACTGGGAGGCCCCACAGATACGCAGTATTTT CASTQLGGPTDTQYF TRBV12-3/TRBV12-4 NA TRBJ2-3 many
TGTGCCAGCAGCGAACGGACAGGGGGTGGTAAAGCTTTCTTT CASSERTGGGKAFF TRBV9 TRBD1 TRBJ1-1 few
TGCGCCAGCAGCTTCGACAGGCCCCTTGCTAACTATGGCTACACCTTC CASSFDRPLANYGYTF TRBV5-1 NA TRBJ1-2 many
TGTGCCAGCAGCTTAAAGGCAGATACGCAGTATTTT CASSLKADTQYF TRBV7-3 NA TRBJ2-3 few
TGTGCCAGCAGTCGACTACCTAAGGGGGCGAGCACAGATACGCAGTATTTT CASSRLPKGASTDTQYF TRBV6-2/TRBV6-3 TRBD1 TRBJ2-3 NA
TGTGCCAGCGAGACAGGGATGTACGCTGAAGCTTTCTTT CASETGMYAEAFF TRBV6-6 TRBD1 TRBJ1-1 few
TGTGCCAGTAGTATACCCCCCATAACTGAAGCTTTCTTT CASSIPPITEAFF TRBV19 NA TRBJ1-1 NA
TGTGCCAGCAGCTGGAGGGACAGGGAGGATGGCTACACCTTC CASSWRDREDGYTF TRBV14 TRBD1 TRBJ1-2 NA
TGTGCCAGCAGCACCATAGGCGGGGGCTCCACAGATACGCAGTATTTT CASSTIGGGSTDTQYF TRBV7-9 NA TRBJ2-3 few
TGTGCCAGCAGCCCCGAACCAAGACTAGCGGGGGGAGGAAAGTTCTTC CASSPEPRLAGGGKFF TRBV7-3 TRBD2 TRBJ2-1 NA